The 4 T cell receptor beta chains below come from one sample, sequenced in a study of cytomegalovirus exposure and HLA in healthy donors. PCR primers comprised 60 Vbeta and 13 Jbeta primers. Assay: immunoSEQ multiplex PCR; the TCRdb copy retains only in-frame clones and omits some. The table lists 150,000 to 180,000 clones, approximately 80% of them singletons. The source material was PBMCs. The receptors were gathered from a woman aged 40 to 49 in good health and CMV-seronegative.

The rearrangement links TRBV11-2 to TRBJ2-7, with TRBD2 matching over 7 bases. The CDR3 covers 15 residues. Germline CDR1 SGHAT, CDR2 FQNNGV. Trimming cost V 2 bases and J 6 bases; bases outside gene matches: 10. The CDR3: CASSLLPSGRSEQYF. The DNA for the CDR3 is TGTGCCAGCAGCTTACTGCCTAGCGGTCGCTCCGAGCAGTACTTC. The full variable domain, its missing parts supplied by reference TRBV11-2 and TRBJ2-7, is EAGVAQSPRYKIIEKRQSVAFWCNPISGHATLYWYQQILGQGPKLLIQFQNNGVVDDSQLPKDRFSAERLKGVDSTLKIQPAKLEDSAVYLCASSLLPSGRSEQYFGPGTRLTVT.

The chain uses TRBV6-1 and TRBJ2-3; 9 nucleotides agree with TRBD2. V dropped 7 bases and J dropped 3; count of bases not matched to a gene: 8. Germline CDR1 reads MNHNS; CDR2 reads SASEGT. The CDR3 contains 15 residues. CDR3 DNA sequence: TGTGCCAGCACCCTAGCGGGACCCTCAACAGATACGCAGTATTTT. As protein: CASTLAGPSTDTQYF.

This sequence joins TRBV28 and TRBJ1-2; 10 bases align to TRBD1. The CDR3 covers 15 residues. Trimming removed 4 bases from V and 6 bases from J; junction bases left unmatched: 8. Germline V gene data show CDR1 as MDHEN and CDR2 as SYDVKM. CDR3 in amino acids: CASSSQPGTGDGYTF. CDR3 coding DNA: TGTGCCAGCAGTTCCCAACCCGGGACAGGGGATGGCTACACCTTC.

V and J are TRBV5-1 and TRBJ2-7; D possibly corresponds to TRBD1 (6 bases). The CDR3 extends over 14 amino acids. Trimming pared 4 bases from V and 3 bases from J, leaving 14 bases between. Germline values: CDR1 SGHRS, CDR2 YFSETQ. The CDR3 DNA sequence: TGCGCCAGCAGCGTCAGGGGAGAGAACTACGAGCAGTACTTC. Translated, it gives CASSVRGENYEQYF.